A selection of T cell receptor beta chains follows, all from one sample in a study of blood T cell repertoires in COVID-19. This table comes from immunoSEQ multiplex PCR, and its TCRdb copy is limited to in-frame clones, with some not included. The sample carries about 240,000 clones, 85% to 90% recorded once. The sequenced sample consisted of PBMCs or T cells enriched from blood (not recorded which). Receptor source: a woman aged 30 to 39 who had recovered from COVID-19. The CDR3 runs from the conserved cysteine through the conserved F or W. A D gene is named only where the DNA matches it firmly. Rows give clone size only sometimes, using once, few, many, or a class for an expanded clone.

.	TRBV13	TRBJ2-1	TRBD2	CASSSWGDPGLAGGVVYNEQFF	TGTGCCAGCAGCTCCTGGGGGGACCCGGGACTAGCGGGAGGGGTTGTTTACAATGAGCAGTTCTTC
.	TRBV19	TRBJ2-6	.	CASRQRGSGANVLTF	TGTGCCAGTAGACAGAGGGGGTCTGGGGCCAACGTCCTGACTTTC
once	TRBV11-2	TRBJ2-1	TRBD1	CASSLADRGLDEQFF	TGTGCCAGCAGCTTAGCTGACAGGGGCTTGGATGAGCAGTTCTTC
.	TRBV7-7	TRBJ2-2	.	CASSLARLGGELFF	TGTGCTAGCAGCTTAGCGAGGCTCGGCGGGGAGCTGTTTTTT
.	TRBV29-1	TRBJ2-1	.	CSVEGVMGNYEQFF	TGCAGCGTTGAAGGAGTTATGGGCAATTATGAGCAGTTCTTC
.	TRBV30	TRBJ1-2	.	CAWRDRGSYGYTF	TGTGCCTGGAGGGACCGGGGAAGCTATGGCTACACCTTC
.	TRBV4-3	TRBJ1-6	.	CASSQGPGASYNSPLHF	TGCGCCAGCAGCCAAGGTCCAGGGGCATCCTATAATTCACCCCTCCACTTT
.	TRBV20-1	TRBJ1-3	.	CSALSGNTIYF	TGCAGTGCTCTCTCTGGAAACACCATATATTTT
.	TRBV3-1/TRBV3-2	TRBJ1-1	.	CASSHEAEAFF	TGTGCCAGCAGCCACGAGGCTGAAGCTTTCTTT
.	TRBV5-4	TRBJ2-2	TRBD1	CASSLGQGVAGELFF	TGTGCCAGCAGCTTGGGACAGGGGGTCGCCGGGGAGCTGTTTTTT
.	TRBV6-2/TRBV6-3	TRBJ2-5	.	CASSYRQETQYF	TGTGCCAGCAGTTACCGGCAAGAGACCCAGTACTTC
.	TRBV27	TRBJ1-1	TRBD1	CASSLQGAGTEAFF	TGTGCCAGCAGTCTCCAGGGGGCCGGCACTGAAGCTTTCTTT
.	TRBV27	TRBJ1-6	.	CASTRTINSPLHF	TGTGCCAGCACCCGGACAATCAATTCACCCCTCCACTTT
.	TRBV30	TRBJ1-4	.	CAWNGQINEKLFF	TGTGCCTGGAACGGACAGATTAATGAAAAACTGTTTTTT
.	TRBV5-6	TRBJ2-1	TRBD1	CASSSGTGDPSNEQFF	TGTGCCAGCAGTTCCGGGACAGGCGATCCTTCCAATGAGCAGTTCTTC
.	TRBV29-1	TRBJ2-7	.	CSVVGGAVQYF	TGCAGCGTTGTGGGGGGGGCGGTGCAGTACTTC
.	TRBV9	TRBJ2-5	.	CASSPGGGVGETQYF	TGTGCCAGCAGCCCTGGGGGGGGCGTTGGGGAGACCCAGTACTTC
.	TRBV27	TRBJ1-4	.	CASSPGTWLEKLFF	TGTGCCAGCAGTCCCGGGACATGGTTGGAAAAACTGTTTTTT
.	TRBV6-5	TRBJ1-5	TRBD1	CASRFDRGGNQPQHF	TGTGCCAGCAGATTCGACAGGGGTGGCAATCAGCCCCAGCATTTT
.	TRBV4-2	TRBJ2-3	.	CASSPGVPTDTQYF	TGTGCCAGCAGCCCCGGGGTCCCCACAGATACGCAGTATTTT
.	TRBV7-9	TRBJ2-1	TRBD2	CASSLMFSGVYNEQFF	TGTGCCAGCAGCTTAATGTTTAGCGGGGTTTACAATGAGCAGTTCTTC
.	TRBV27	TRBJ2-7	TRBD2	CASSLRGSGRYEQYF	TGTGCCAGCAGTTTACGGGGTAGCGGGAGATACGAGCAGTACTTC
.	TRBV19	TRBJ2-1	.	CASSIQDGEQFF	TGTGCCAGTAGTATACAGGATGGTGAGCAGTTCTTC
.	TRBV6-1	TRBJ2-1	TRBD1	CASSEGTGGINEQFF	TGTGCCAGCAGTGAGGGGACAGGGGGCATCAATGAGCAGTTCTTC
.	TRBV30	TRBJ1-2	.	CALRQILYGYTF	TGTGCCTTAAGACAGATTCTCTATGGCTACACCTTC
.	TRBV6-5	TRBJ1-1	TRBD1	CASSSEWTGMNTEAFF	TGTGCCAGCAGTTCTGAGTGGACAGGTATGAACACTGAAGCTTTCTTT
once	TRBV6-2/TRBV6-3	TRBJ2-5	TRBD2	CASSYAGATQETQYF	TGTGCCAGCAGTTACGCGGGAGCGACCCAAGAGACCCAGTACTTC
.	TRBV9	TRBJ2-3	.	CASSSRIAESTDTQYF	TGTGCCAGCAGCTCCCGAATAGCGGAAAGCACAGATACGCAGTATTTT
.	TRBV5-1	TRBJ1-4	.	CASSSQGSMGEKLFF	TGCGCCAGCAGCTCCCAGGGTTCGATGGGTGAAAAACTGTTTTTT
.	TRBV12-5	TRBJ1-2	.	CASGTDPTNYGYTF	TGTGCTAGTGGCACAGACCCGACTAACTATGGCTACACCTTC
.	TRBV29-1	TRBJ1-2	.	CSVGLEDGYTF	TGCAGCGTTGGTTTAGAGGATGGCTACACCTTC
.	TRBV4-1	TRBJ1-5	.	CASSQSSGGMHQPQHF	TGCGCCAGCAGCCAATCGTCCGGAGGGATGCATCAGCCCCAGCATTTT
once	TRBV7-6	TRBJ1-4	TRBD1	CASSSSRRSTGTTNEKLFF	TGTGCCAGCAGCTCCTCCCGACGGTCGACAGGGACAACTAATGAAAAACTGTTTTTT
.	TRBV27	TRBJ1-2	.	CASSSRGYYGYTF	TGTGCCAGCAGTTCCAGGGGATACTATGGCTACACCTTC
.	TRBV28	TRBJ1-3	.	CASSLRTSIYF	TGTGCCAGCAGTTTAAGGACTTCCATATATTTT
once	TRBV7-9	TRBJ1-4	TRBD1	CASSRGQEKLFF	TGTGCCAGCAGCCGGGGACAGGAAAAACTGTTTTTT
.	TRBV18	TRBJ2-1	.	CASSPLHESGSYNEQFF	TGTGCCAGCTCACCACTCCACGAGAGTGGCTCCTACAATGAGCAGTTCTTC
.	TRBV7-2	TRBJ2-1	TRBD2	CASSLMSGSYNEQFF	TGTGCCAGCAGCTTAATGAGCGGGAGCTACAATGAGCAGTTCTTC
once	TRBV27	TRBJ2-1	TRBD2	CASSPGTSGRNEQFF	TGTGCCAGCAGCCCCGGAACTAGCGGGAGGAATGAGCAGTTCTTC
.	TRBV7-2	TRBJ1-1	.	CASRWVGGTEAFF	TGTGCCAGCAGGTGGGTGGGAGGCACTGAAGCTTTCTTT
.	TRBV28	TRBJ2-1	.	CASGGNERLQFF	TGTGCCAGCGGGGGGAACGAGCGGCTGCAGTTCTTC